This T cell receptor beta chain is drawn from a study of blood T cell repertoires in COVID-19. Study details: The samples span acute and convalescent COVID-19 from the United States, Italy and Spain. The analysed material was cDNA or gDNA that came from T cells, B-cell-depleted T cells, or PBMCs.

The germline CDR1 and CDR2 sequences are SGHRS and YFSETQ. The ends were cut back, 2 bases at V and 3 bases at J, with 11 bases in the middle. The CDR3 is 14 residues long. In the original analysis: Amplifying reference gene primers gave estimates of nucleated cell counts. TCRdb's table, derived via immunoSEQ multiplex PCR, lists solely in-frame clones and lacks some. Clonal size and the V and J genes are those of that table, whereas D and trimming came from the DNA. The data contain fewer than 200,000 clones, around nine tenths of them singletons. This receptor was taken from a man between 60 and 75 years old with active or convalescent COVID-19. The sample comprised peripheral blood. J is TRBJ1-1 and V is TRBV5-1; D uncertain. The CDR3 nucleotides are TGCGCCAGCAGCTTTGTAGAGGGAGACACTGAAGCTTTCTTT. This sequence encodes CASSFVEGDTEAFF.